The 3 T cell receptor beta chains below were found in one sample sequenced in a study of T cells in localized non-small cell lung cancer. Here immunoSEQ multiplex PCR was the method, and the copy in TCRdb shows in-frame clones only, minus some. The profile covers some 11,000 clones, with 80% to 90% appearing a single time and approximately 20% taken by the ten largest. This specimen was peripheral blood, taken before any cancer treatment. These receptors came from a male donor aged 60 or over with stage I lung adenocarcinoma.

The J gene is TRBJ2-2, the V gene TRBV9; 8 bases line up with TRBD2. The ends lost 1 base at V and 4 bases at J; junction bases unmatched: 3. The CDR3 runs to 15 residues. The germline V gene encodes CDR1 SGDLS and CDR2 YYNGEE. In DNA, the CDR3 is TGTGCCAGCAGCGTACTGAGCGGGGGCACCGGGGAGCTGTTTTTT. Translating gives CASSVLSGGTGELFF.

The chain joins TRBV28 to TRBJ2-2; 7 bases fit TRBD1. The germline CDR1 and CDR2 sequences are MDHEN and SYDVKM. This CDR3 comprises 16 residues. Trimming at V came to 7 bases and at J to 4 bases, leaving 12 bases not matched to a gene. Here the CDR3 reads CASTRATGSGTGELFF. The CDR3 nucleotides are TGTGCCAGCACCCGAGCGACAGGGTCGGGCACCGGGGAGCTGTTTTTT. Supplemented by reference TRBV28 and TRBJ2-2, the full variable domain reads DVKVTQSSRYLVKRTGEKVFLECVQDMDHENMFWYRQDPGLGLRLIYFSYDVKMKEKGDIPEGYSVSREKKERFSLILESASTNQTSMYLCASTRATGSGTGELFFGEGSRLTVL.

The chain is built from TRBV7-3 and TRBJ2-3, with D perhaps matching TRBD1 or TRBD2 (5 bases each). This CDR3 is built from 15 residues. Germline CDR1 and CDR2: SGHTA and FQGTGA. Deletions cut 1 base from V and 6 bases from J, with 14 bases between. This chain's CDR3 is CASSLMGRPRDTQYF. CDR3 nucleotide sequence: TGTGCCAGCAGCTTAATGGGACGACCCCGGGATACGCAGTATTTT.